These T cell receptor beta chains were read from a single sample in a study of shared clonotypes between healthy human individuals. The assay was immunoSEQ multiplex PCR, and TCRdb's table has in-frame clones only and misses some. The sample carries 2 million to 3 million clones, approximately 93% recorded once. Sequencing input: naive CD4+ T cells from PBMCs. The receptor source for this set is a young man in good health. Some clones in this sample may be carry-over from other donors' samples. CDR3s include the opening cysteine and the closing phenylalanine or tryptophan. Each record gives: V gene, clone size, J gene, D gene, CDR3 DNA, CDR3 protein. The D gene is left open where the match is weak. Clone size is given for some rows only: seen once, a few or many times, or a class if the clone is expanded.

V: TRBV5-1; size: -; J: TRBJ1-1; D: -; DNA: TGCGCCAGCAGCTTGATTGGTAACACTGAAGCTTTCTTT; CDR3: CASSLIGNTEAFF
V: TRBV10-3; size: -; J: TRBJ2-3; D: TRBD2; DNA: TGTGCCATCAGCCAAGGGAGGGACACAGATACGCAGTATTTT; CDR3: CAISQGRDTDTQYF
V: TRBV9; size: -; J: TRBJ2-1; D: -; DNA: TGTGCCAGCAGCGTAGTAGTCAGCTCCTACAATGAGCAGTTCTTC; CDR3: CASSVVVSSYNEQFF
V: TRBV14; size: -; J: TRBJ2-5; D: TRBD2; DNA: TGTGCCAGCAGCCAACCTCTCAGGACTAGCGGGCCTTCGGAGACCCAGTACTTC; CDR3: CASSQPLRTSGPSETQYF
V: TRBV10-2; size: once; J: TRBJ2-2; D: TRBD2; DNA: TGCGCCAGCAGTGAGACTAGCGGGAGGGCCCGGGCCGGGGAGCTGTTTTTT; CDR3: CASSETSGRARAGELFF
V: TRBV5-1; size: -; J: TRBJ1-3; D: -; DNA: TGCGCCAGCAGCTTGGAGGGCCTCTCTGGAAACACCATATATTTT; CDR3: CASSLEGLSGNTIYF
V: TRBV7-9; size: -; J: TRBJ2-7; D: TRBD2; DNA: TGTGCCAGCAGAGGGACTAGCGGGGCGTCGGAGCAGTACTTC; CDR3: CASRGTSGASEQYF
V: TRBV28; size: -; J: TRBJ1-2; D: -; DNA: TGTGCCAGCAGGGCGGGGAGCTACTATGGCTACACCTTC; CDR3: CASRAGSYYGYTF
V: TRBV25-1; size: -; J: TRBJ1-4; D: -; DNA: TGTGCCAGCAGTGAGGGGAGGGTAGGTGAAAAACTGTTTTTT; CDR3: CASSEGRVGEKLFF
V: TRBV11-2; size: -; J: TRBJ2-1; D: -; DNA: TGTGCCAGCAGCGATGGGGAGGAGCAGTTCTTC; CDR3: CASSDGEEQFF
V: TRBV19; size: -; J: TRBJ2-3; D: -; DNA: TGTGCCAGTAGACCAGGGCTCTCACCCACAGATACGCAGTATTTT; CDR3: CASRPGLSPTDTQYF
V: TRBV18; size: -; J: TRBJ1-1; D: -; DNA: TGTGCCAGCTCACCAAGACCCCCAACCACCAACACTGAAGCTTTCTTT; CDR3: CASSPRPPTTNTEAFF
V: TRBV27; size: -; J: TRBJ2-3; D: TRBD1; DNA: TGTGCCAGCAGACTTTATCAAAGTGGGACAGGACCCACAGATACGCAGTATTTT; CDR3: CASRLYQSGTGPTDTQYF
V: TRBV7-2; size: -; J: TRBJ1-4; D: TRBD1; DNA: TGTGCCAGCAGCTCCCGGGACAGAATAAATGAAAAACTGTTTTTT; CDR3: CASSSRDRINEKLFF
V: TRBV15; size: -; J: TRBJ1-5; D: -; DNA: TGTGCCACCAGCAGAGATAATACGGGCTCGCGTTATAGCAATCAGCCCCAGCATTTT; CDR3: CATSRDNTGSRYSNQPQHF
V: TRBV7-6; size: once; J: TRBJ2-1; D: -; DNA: TGTGCCAGCAGCTTACGGAATTTCGAGCAGTTCTTC; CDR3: CASSLRNFEQFF
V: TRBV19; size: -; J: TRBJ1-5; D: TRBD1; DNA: TGTGCCAGTACCATGACAGGGCCCAATCAGCCCCAGCATTTT; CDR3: CASTMTGPNQPQHF
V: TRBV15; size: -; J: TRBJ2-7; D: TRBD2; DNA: TGTGCCACCAGCAGAGAGGCTAGCGGGAGCTCCTACGAGCAGTACTTC; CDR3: CATSREASGSSYEQYF
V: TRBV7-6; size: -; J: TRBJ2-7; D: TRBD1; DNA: TGTGCCAGCAGCTTCACAGGGGGAAGTTTGGACGAGCAGTACTTC; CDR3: CASSFTGGSLDEQYF
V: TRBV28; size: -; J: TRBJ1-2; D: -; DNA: TGTGCCAGCAGTGCGGGACAAGCTAACTATGGCTACACCTTC; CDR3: CASSAGQANYGYTF
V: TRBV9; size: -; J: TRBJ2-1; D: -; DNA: TGTGCCAGCAGCGCCAATTGGGGTGAGCAGTTCTTC; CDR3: CASSANWGEQFF
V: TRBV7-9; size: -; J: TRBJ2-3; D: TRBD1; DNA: TGTGCCAGCAGCTCGCGGACAGGGGATGCAGATACGCAGTATTTT; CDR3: CASSSRTGDADTQYF
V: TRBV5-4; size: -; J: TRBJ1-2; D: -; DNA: TGTGCCAGCAGCTTGGGTGCAGGGTCGGACTATGGCTACACCTTC; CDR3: CASSLGAGSDYGYTF
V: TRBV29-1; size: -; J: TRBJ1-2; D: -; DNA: TGCAGCGTTGAAGATCTGGGACGCCTATCTCACTTC; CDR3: CSVEDLGRLSHF
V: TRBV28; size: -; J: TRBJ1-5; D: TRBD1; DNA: TGTGCCAGCAGTTCGAGACAGGGGGCGCAGGTTATGGGCAATCAGCCCCAGCATTTT; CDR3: CASSSRQGAQVMGNQPQHF
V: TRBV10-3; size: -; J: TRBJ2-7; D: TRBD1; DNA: TGTGCCATCAGTACCGGGACAGTGAACTACGAGCAGTACTTC; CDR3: CAISTGTVNYEQYF
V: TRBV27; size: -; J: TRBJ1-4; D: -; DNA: TGTGCCAGCAGGTCCTCTCCGGCAGGGACACCTGAAAAACTGTTTTTT; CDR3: CASRSSPAGTPEKLFF
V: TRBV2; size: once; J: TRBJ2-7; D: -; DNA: TGTGCCAGCAGTGACGGCGGACCTACCTACGAGCAGTACTTC; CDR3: CASSDGGPTYEQYF
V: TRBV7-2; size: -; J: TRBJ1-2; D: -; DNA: TGTGCCAGCAGCTTAGTCGCAGGGTCCAGCCGGCGAAGTGGCTACACCTTC; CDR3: CASSLVAGSSRRSGYTF
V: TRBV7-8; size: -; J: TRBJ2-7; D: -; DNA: TGTGCCAGCAGCTTAAGCTGGGTTAGCGCCTACGAGCAGTACTTC; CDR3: CASSLSWVSAYEQYF
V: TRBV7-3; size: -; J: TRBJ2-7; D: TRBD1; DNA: TGTGCCACCGCTCGCCAACCGGGACAGTACGAGCAGTACTTC; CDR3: CATARQPGQYEQYF
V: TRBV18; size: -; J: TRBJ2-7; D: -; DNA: TGTGCCAGCTCACCACCCTCGGGGTCCGAGCAGTACTTC; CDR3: CASSPPSGSEQYF
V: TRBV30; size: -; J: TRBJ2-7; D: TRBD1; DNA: TGTGCCTGGAGTGTACAGGGGGGAACCTACGAGCAGTACTTC; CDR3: CAWSVQGGTYEQYF
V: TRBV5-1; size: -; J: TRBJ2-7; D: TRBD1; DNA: TGCGCCAGCAGCTTGGCCGGGACAGGGGGCGACGAGCAGTACTTC; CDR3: CASSLAGTGGDEQYF
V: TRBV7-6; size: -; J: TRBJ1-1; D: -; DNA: TGTGCCAGCAGCTTGGATACACGAACTGAAGCTTTCTTT; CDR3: CASSLDTRTEAFF
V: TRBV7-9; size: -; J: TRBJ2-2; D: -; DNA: TGTGCCAGCAGCTTATTGGGGTTTACCGGGGAGCTGTTTTTT; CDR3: CASSLLGFTGELFF
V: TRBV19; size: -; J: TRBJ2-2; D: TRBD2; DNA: TGTGCCAGTAGTCACGCCGGGACTAGCCCTACCGGGGAGCTGTTTTTT; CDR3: CASSHAGTSPTGELFF
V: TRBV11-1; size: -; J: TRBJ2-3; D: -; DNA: TGTGCCAGCAGCTTAGAACTAGCCGGTACGCAGTATTTT; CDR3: CASSLELAGTQYF
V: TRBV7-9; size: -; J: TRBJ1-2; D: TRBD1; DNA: TGTGCCAGCAGCTTAATACAGGGGGCTGGCTACACCTTC; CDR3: CASSLIQGAGYTF
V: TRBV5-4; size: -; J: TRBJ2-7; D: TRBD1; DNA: TGTGCCAGCAGCTCACCCAGGACAGGGGCCTACGAGCAGTACTTC; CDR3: CASSSPRTGAYEQYF
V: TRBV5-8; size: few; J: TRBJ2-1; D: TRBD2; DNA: TGTGCCAGCATCCCTCCCGGGGGGGTATATGGGTTCTTC; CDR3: CASIPPGGVYGFF
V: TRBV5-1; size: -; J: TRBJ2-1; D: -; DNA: TGCGCCAGCCTTATGTCTGCGGGAATGGGGAATGAGCAGTTCTTC; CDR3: CASLMSAGMGNEQFF
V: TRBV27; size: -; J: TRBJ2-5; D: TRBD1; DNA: TGTGCCAGCAGTCTCACAGGGGGCCGTTATCAAGAGACCCAGTACTTC; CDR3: CASSLTGGRYQETQYF
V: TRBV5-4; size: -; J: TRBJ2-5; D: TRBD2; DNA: TGTGCCAGCAGCGCAAGACTAGCGGGAGGGCCAGGGGAGACCCAGTACTTC; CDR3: CASSARLAGGPGETQYF
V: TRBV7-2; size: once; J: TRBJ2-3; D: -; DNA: TGTGCCAGCAGCGTAGCCGGGGGAGTATACGCAGATACGCAGTATTTT; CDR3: CASSVAGGVYADTQYF
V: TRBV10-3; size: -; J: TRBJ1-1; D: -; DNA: TGTGCCATCAGCCCCGTGGCTCTTGTCGAAGCTTTCTTT; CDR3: CAISPVALVEAFF
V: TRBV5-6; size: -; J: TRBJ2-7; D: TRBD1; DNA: TGTGCCAGCAGCTTCGGGACAGGGGACGAGCAGTACTTC; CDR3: CASSFGTGDEQYF
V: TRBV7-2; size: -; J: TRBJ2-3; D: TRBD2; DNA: TGTGCCAGCAGCTATCTCCTGACTAGCGGAGCTAGCACAGATACGCAGTATTTT; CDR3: CASSYLLTSGASTDTQYF
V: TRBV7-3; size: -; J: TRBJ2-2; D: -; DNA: TGTGCCAGCAGCCCGGGGGAGCGGGCTCACACCGGGGAGCTGTTTTTT; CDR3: CASSPGERAHTGELFF
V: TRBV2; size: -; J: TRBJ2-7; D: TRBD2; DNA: TGTGCCAGCAGGGAGACTAGCGGGAGTTCCTACGAGCAGTACTTC; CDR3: CASRETSGSSYEQYF
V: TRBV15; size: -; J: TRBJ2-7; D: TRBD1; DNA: TGTGCCACCAGCAGAGACAAACAGGGGAGCTCCTACGAGCAGTACTTC; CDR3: CATSRDKQGSSYEQYF
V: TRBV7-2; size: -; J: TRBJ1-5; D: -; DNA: TGTGCCAGCAGCTTAGAATCGGGTCAGCCCCAGCATTTT; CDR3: CASSLESGQPQHF
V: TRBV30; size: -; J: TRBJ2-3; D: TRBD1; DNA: TGTGCCTGGGTCCCCGGGACAGGGGCAGATACGCAGTATTTT; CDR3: CAWVPGTGADTQYF
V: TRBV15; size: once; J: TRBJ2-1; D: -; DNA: TGTGCCACCAGCAATTTGGCACCTGAGCAGTTCTTC; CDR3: CATSNLAPEQFF
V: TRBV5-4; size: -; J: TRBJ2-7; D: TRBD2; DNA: TGTGCCAGCCAACCTAGCGGGAGGTATAACGAGCAGTACTTC; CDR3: CASQPSGRYNEQYF
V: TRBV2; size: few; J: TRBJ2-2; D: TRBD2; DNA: TGTGCCAGCAGCGTTGCTAGCGGGAAAACCGGGGAGCTGTTTTTT; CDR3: CASSVASGKTGELFF
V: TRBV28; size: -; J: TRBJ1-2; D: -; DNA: TGTGCCAGCAATACGGCCGGGACGCCTTATGGCTACACCTTC; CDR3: CASNTAGTPYGYTF
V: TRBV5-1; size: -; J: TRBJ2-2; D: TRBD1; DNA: TGCGCCAGCAGCTTACAGGGGTTTAACACCGGGGAGCTGTTTTTT; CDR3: CASSLQGFNTGELFF
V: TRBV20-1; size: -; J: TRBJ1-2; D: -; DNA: TGCAGTGCTATAGATTACAATGGCTACACCTTC; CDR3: CSAIDYNGYTF